This entry is about one T cell receptor (beta chain). Using a J-beta primer mix together with a sample-barcoded 5' primer, a second PCR was run for roughly 7 to 12 cycles. Each cDNA molecule was tagged by a template-switch adaptor that had 12 random nucleotides. TCRdb reprocessed the 5' RACE reads with MiXCR, giving one entry per CDR3 protein. Found here are around 1,700,000 distinct CDR3 sequences, about 30% of them singletons; the top ten hold over 7%. Each of the donors had 9 to 10 milliliters of peripheral blood drawn into EDTA-treated Vacutainer tubes. This CDR3 has 13 amino acids. Trimming stripped 9 bases from V and 7 bases from J, with 15 bases between. Germline CDR1 LNHDA, CDR2 SQIVND (reference sequence). The sample comes from a study of blood T cells in healthy people across ages.

This TCR was recovered from a woman in her twenties or thirties in good health. The chain is built from TRBV19 and TRBJ2-2; possible D gene TRBD1, 5 bases. Sequencing was performed on blood. CDR3 in DNA: TGTGCCAGCTCCCGAGGCCAGGGCGGGGAGCTGTTTTTT. Encoded protein: CASSRGQGGELFF.